Listed below are T cell receptor beta chains from one sample, sequenced in a study of technical replicates of blood from a handful of donors. Produced via immunoSEQ multiplex PCR; TCRdb's table is partial and in-frame only. The data hold around 100,000 clones, with approximately 95% observed a single time. Sequencing input: T cells isolated from PBMCs. The receptors derive from a human donor in good health. CDR3s include the opening cysteine and the closing phenylalanine or tryptophan. A D gene is named only where the DNA matches it firmly. Not every row has a clone size; where given, it reads once, few, many or a size class.

v_gene: TRBV6-5
d_gene: -
len: 13
abundance: -
j_gene: TRBJ2-7
CDR3nt: TGTGCCAGCAGCCCCCCCCGGAGCAACGAGCAGTACTTC
CDR3aa: CASSPPRSNEQYF

v_gene: TRBV19
d_gene: -
len: 15
abundance: -
j_gene: TRBJ2-7
CDR3nt: TGTGCCAGTAGTCTGCTTTTGACTCAGATTTACGAGCAGTACTTC
CDR3aa: CASSLLLTQIYEQYF

v_gene: TRBV28
d_gene: TRBD1
len: 16
abundance: -
j_gene: TRBJ1-4
CDR3nt: TGTGCCAGCAGCCCCCTTCTCGGACAGGGACACGAAAAACTGTTTTTT
CDR3aa: CASSPLLGQGHEKLFF

v_gene: TRBV27
d_gene: TRBD1
len: 18
abundance: -
j_gene: TRBJ1-1
CDR3nt: TGTGCCAGCAGGAGAGAGTACCGGGACAGGGGATGGAGCACTGAAGCTTTCTTT
CDR3aa: CASRREYRDRGWSTEAFF

v_gene: TRBV7-9
d_gene: -
len: 18
abundance: -
j_gene: TRBJ2-1
CDR3nt: TGTGCCAGCAGCTTAACATTCACTACCGACAGCTCCTACAATGAGCAGTTCTTC
CDR3aa: CASSLTFTTDSSYNEQFF

v_gene: TRBV7-3
d_gene: -
len: 15
abundance: -
j_gene: TRBJ2-2
CDR3nt: TGTGCCAGCAGCTTATTACCGGACTCCACCGGGGAGCTGTTTTTT
CDR3aa: CASSLLPDSTGELFF

v_gene: TRBV28
d_gene: -
len: 15
abundance: -
j_gene: TRBJ2-3
CDR3nt: TGTGCCAGCACTCTTAGCGGAGCTAGCACAGATACGCAGTATTTT
CDR3aa: CASTLSGASTDTQYF

v_gene: TRBV6-5
d_gene: -
len: 14
abundance: -
j_gene: TRBJ1-1
CDR3nt: TGTGCCAGCAGTTACGGGGCAATGAACACTGAAGCTTTCTTT
CDR3aa: CASSYGAMNTEAFF

v_gene: TRBV2
d_gene: -
len: 12
abundance: -
j_gene: TRBJ1-4
CDR3nt: TGTGCCAGCAAACTTTCGGGTGAAAAACTGTTTTTT
CDR3aa: CASKLSGEKLFF

v_gene: TRBV6-6
d_gene: -
len: 14
abundance: -
j_gene: TRBJ2-2
CDR3nt: TGTGCCAGCAGTTACTCAGAGGGAACCGGGGAGCTGTTTTTT
CDR3aa: CASSYSEGTGELFF

v_gene: TRBV28
d_gene: -
len: 13
abundance: -
j_gene: TRBJ1-5
CDR3nt: TGTGCCAGCAGTCTACCTACCTCGGGGACCCAGCATTTT
CDR3aa: CASSLPTSGTQHF

v_gene: TRBV5-4
d_gene: -
len: 14
abundance: -
j_gene: TRBJ2-3
CDR3nt: TGTGCCAGCAGCTTATCGGGGGTGGAGGATACGCAGTATTTT
CDR3aa: CASSLSGVEDTQYF

v_gene: TRBV4-3
d_gene: -
len: 13
abundance: -
j_gene: TRBJ2-5
CDR3nt: TGCGCCAGCAGCCGAGGTAGGGGTGAGACCCAGTACTTC
CDR3aa: CASSRGRGETQYF

v_gene: TRBV28
d_gene: -
len: 16
abundance: once
j_gene: TRBJ1-2
CDR3nt: TGTGCCAGCAGAGAGGGCGTCAGCCTGGTTAACTATGGCTACACCTTC
CDR3aa: CASREGVSLVNYGYTF

v_gene: TRBV29-1
d_gene: TRBD1
len: 14
abundance: -
j_gene: TRBJ2-1
CDR3nt: TGCAGCGTTGATCGGACAGGGGGCTTTAATGAGCAGTTCTTC
CDR3aa: CSVDRTGGFNEQFF

v_gene: TRBV6-5
d_gene: TRBD1
len: 12
abundance: -
j_gene: TRBJ1-1
CDR3nt: TGTGCCAGCAGTACGACAGGGACCGAAGCTTTCTTT
CDR3aa: CASSTTGTEAFF

v_gene: TRBV12-5
d_gene: -
len: 12
abundance: -
j_gene: TRBJ2-7
CDR3nt: TGTGCTAGTGGTTTAGCCCGCTACGAGCAGTACTTC
CDR3aa: CASGLARYEQYF

v_gene: TRBV19
d_gene: -
len: 15
abundance: once
j_gene: TRBJ2-5
CDR3nt: TGTGCCAGTAGTATAGACGGGGTAGGCCAAGAGACCCAGTACTTC
CDR3aa: CASSIDGVGQETQYF

v_gene: TRBV6-4
d_gene: TRBD1
len: 14
abundance: -
j_gene: TRBJ2-6
CDR3nt: TGTGCCAGCAGTGGGACAGGGGGGGCCAACGTCCTGACTTTC
CDR3aa: CASSGTGGANVLTF

v_gene: TRBV7-9
d_gene: -
len: 15
abundance: once
j_gene: TRBJ2-7
CDR3nt: TGTGCCAGCAGCCGCACACCAGGGACTTTCTACGAGCAGTACTTC
CDR3aa: CASSRTPGTFYEQYF

v_gene: TRBV4-2
d_gene: -
len: 16
abundance: -
j_gene: TRBJ2-5
CDR3nt: TGTGCCAGCAGCCAAGAGGGTCAGGTCTATCAAGAGACCCAGTACTTC
CDR3aa: CASSQEGQVYQETQYF

v_gene: TRBV27
d_gene: TRBD1
len: 15
abundance: -
j_gene: TRBJ1-1
CDR3nt: TGTGCCAGCAGTTTAGGACAGGGGATGAACACTGAAGCTTTCTTT
CDR3aa: CASSLGQGMNTEAFF

v_gene: TRBV6-7
d_gene: -
len: 18
abundance: -
j_gene: TRBJ1-3
CDR3nt: TGTGCCAGCAGTTACCCAGAGAGGGAGACCTACTCTGGAAACACCATATATTTT
CDR3aa: CASSYPERETYSGNTIYF

v_gene: TRBV7-2
d_gene: -
len: 10
abundance: -
j_gene: TRBJ2-5
CDR3nt: TGTGCCAGCAGCTCGGGGACCCAGTACTTC
CDR3aa: CASSSGTQYF

v_gene: TRBV10-1
d_gene: TRBD1
len: 15
abundance: -
j_gene: TRBJ1-5
CDR3nt: TGCGCCAGCATTCAACCGGGACAGAAGTATCAGCCCCAGCATTTT
CDR3aa: CASIQPGQKYQPQHF

v_gene: TRBV7-6
d_gene: -
len: 17
abundance: -
j_gene: TRBJ2-7
CDR3nt: TGTGCCAGCAGCTTAGGCCCCAGGGGAGGGTCCCCTTACGAGCAGTACTTC
CDR3aa: CASSLGPRGGSPYEQYF

v_gene: TRBV18
d_gene: -
len: 13
abundance: -
j_gene: TRBJ2-3
CDR3nt: TGTGCCAGCTCACCAGACTACACAGATACGCAGTATTTT
CDR3aa: CASSPDYTDTQYF

v_gene: TRBV5-1
d_gene: -
len: 15
abundance: -
j_gene: TRBJ2-7
CDR3nt: TGCGCCAGCAGCTTGGCCTTTGGATGGGGCAACGAGCAGTACTTC
CDR3aa: CASSLAFGWGNEQYF

v_gene: TRBV19
d_gene: -
len: 14
abundance: -
j_gene: TRBJ1-2
CDR3nt: TGTGCCAGTAGCCTAATAGGACAGTTCTATGGCTACACCTTC
CDR3aa: CASSLIGQFYGYTF

v_gene: TRBV9
d_gene: -
len: 15
abundance: -
j_gene: TRBJ1-1
CDR3nt: TGTGCCAGCAGCGTAGTCGGAGCCCTTGGCACTGAAGCTTTCTTT
CDR3aa: CASSVVGALGTEAFF

v_gene: TRBV14
d_gene: TRBD1
len: 14
abundance: -
j_gene: TRBJ2-7
CDR3nt: TGTGCCAGCAGCCAGGGACAGGGGGCCAACGAGCAGTACTTC
CDR3aa: CASSQGQGANEQYF